This T cell receptor beta chain was obtained from a study of siplizumab effects on memory and regulatory T cells. Findings of the study overall: Phenotypic classification as naive or memory proved unattainable for roughly 75-97% of proliferating CD4+ or CD8+ clones.

V was clipped by 1 base and J by 4 bases, with 11 bases between them. Germline V gives CDR1 SGHAT, CDR2 FQNNGV. The CDR3 consists of 15 residues. In regard to this clone: Its antigen is as yet unknown.

The protocol was immunoSEQ multiplex PCR, while the TCRdb copy is restricted to in-frame clones and leaves out a portion. The profile shows around 86,000 clones, 94% of them singletons. Sample: non-Treg CD4+ T cells sorted from blood. The sequence was obtained from a human donor in good health. This chain connects TRBV11-2 to TRBJ2-1; no definite D call. CDR3: CASSLGSHRYNEQFF. CDR3 DNA: TGTGCCAGCAGCTTAGGCTCACACCGATACAATGAGCAGTTCTTC. The full variable domain, rest sourced from reference TRBV11-2 and TRBJ2-1, is EAGVAQSPRYKIIEKRQSVAFWCNPISGHATLYWYQQILGQGPKLLIQFQNNGVVDDSQLPKDRFSAERLKGVDSTLKIQPAKLEDSAVYLCASSLGSHRYNEQFFGPGTRLTVL.